What follows is one T cell receptor beta chain and its context. What it binds is unknown. These data belong to a study of T cell repertoires in cytomegalovirus infection. For the study at large: Peptides in the study included HLA-C-restricted and HLA-B-restricted CMV epitopes. A matching HLA type, together with CMV infection, was signaled by public TCR beta signatures. Study findings and constraints: The ex vivo response showed dominance by HLA-C-restricted CMV-specific TCR beta clonotypes. Summed frequency of public TCR beta families distinguished CMV carriers with the relevant HLA.

TCRdb fed the reads into MiXCR, producing one record per CDR3 protein. The sample lists hundreds of thousands of distinct CDR3 sequences, around a third occurring once. Germline assignment: CDR1 MNHEY and CDR2 SMNVEV (reference sequence). V was trimmed by 10 bases and J by 2 bases, leaving 18 bases between them. CDR3 length equals 14 residues. This clonotype originated in a human donor in good health (CMV status not recorded). Some clones in this sample may be carry-over from other donors' samples. The chain carries TRBV27 and TRBJ2-7; D may correspond to TRBD1 or TRBD2 (5 bases each). The sample in question was cultured PBMCs, obtained from culture after CMV antigen stimulation. CDR3 nucleotides: TGTGCCACCCAGGTAACAGGAGGTACCTACGAGCAGTACTTC. Translation gives CATQVTGGTYEQYF.